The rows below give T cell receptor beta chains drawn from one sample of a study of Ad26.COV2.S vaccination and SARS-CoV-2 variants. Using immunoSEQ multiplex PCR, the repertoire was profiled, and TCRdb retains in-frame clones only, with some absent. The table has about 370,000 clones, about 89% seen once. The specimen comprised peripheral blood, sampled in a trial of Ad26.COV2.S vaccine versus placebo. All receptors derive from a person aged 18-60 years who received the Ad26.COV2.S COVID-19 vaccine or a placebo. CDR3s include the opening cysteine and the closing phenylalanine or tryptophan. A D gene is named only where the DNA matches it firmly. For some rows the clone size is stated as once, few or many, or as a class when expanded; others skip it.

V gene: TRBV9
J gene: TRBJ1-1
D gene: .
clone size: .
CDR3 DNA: TGTGCCAGCGGACGGGAACTAAGCGACACTGAAGCTTTCTTT
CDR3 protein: CASGRELSDTEAFF

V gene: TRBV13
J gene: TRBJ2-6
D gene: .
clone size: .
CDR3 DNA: TGTGCCAGCAGGGTTACTGGGGCCAACGTCCTGACTTTC
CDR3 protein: CASRVTGANVLTF

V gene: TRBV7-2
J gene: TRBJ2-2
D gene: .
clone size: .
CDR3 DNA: TGTGCCAGCAGGCAAGAGGGGGGCACCGGGGAGCTGTTTTTT
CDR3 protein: CASRQEGGTGELFF

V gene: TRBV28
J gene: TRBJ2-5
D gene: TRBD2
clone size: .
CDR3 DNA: TGTGCCACCCGTAGCGGGAGGGAAGAGACCCAGTACTTC
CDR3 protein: CATRSGREETQYF

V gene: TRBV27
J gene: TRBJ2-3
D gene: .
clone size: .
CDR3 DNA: TGTGCCAGCTGGCGGGACCTCACAGATACGCAGTATTTT
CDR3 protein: CASWRDLTDTQYF

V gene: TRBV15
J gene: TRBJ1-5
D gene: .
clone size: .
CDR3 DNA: TGTGCCACCAGCAGAGCCAGGGGAGGCAATCAGCCCCAGCATTTT
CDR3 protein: CATSRARGGNQPQHF

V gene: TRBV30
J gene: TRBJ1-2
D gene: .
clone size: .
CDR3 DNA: TGTGCCTGGAGCCCCTCTTTTGGGAATCCTAATGGCTACACCTTC
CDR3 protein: CAWSPSFGNPNGYTF

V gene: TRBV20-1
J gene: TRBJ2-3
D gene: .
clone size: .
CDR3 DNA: TGCAGTGCTAGTTGGGGGAGAAGAACAGATACGCAGTATTTT
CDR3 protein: CSASWGRRTDTQYF

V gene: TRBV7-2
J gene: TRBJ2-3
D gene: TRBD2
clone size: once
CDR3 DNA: TGTGCCAGCAGCTTATCGTGGCGGACTAGCGTTTCTAGCACAGATACGCAGTATTTT
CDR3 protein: CASSLSWRTSVSSTDTQYF

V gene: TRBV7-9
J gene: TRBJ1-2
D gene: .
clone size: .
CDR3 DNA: TGTGCCAGCAGCTTAGTAGGGACAACTGGTGGCTACACCTTC
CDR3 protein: CASSLVGTTGGYTF

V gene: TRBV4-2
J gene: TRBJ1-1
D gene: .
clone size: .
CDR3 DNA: TGTGCCAGCAGCCCTAGTGGGGGCAGGGACACTGAAGCTTTCTTT
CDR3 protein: CASSPSGGRDTEAFF

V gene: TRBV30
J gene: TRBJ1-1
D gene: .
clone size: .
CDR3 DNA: TGTGCCTGGAGTTCGACAGATGAAGCTTTCTTT
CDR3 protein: CAWSSTDEAFF

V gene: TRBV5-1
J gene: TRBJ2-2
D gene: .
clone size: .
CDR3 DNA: TGCGCCAGCAGCTTTACGGCGGGAAGTAGCACCGGGGAGCTGTTTTTT
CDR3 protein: CASSFTAGSSTGELFF

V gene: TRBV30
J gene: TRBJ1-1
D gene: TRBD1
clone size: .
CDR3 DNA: TGTGCCTGGGACAGGGTTGTCACTGAAGCTTTCTTT
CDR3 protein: CAWDRVVTEAFF

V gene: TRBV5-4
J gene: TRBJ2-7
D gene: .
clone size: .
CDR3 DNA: TGTGCCAGCAGCTTGGGACGGGGGGCGAGCTACGAGCAGTACTTC
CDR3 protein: CASSLGRGASYEQYF

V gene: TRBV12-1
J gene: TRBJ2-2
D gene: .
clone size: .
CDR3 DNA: TGTGCCAGCAGCTTTGCGAATTACACCGGGGAGCTGTTTTTT
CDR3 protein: CASSFANYTGELFF

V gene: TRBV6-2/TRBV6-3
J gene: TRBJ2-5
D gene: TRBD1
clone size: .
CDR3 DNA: TGTGCCAGCAGTTACGGCAAAGAGGGGGCTTTTGAGACCCAGTACTTC
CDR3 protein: CASSYGKEGAFETQYF

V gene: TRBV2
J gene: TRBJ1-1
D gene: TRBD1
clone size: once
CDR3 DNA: TGTGCCAGCAGGCTACAGGGACAGCTGAACACTGAAGCTTTCTTT
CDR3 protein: CASRLQGQLNTEAFF

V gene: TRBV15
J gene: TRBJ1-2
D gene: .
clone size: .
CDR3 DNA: TGTGCCACCAGCAGCGGGGGGACATTCGATGGCTACACCTTC
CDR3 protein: CATSSGGTFDGYTF

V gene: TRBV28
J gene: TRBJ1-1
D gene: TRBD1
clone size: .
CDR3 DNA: TGTGCCAGCAGTCGCTGGGGGACAGCTAACTCGGAAGCTTTCTTT
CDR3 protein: CASSRWGTANSEAFF

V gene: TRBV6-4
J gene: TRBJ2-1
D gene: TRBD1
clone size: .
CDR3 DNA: TGTGCCAGCAGTGACGGGACAGGGGGCAATGAGCAGTTCTTC
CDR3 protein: CASSDGTGGNEQFF

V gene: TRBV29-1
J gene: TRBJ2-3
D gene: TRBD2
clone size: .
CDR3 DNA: TGCAGCGTTCGGACTAGCGGAGCGAGCACAGATACGCAGTATTTT
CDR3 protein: CSVRTSGASTDTQYF

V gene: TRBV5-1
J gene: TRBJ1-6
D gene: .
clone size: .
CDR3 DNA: TGCGCCAGCAGCCCTGGGGGGGGCTCACCCCTCCACTTT
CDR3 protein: CASSPGGGSPLHF

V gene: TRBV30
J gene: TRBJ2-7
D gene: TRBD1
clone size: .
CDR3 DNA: TGTGCCTGGAGCGAATGGGGACAGGGCTACGAGCAGTACTTC
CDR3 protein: CAWSEWGQGYEQYF

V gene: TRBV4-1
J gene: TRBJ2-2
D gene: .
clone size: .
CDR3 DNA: TGCGCCAGCAGGCAAGATCTTGACGGATCCCGGGAGCTGTTTTTT
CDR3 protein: CASRQDLDGSRELFF

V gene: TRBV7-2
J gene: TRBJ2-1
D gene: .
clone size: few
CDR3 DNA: TGTGCCAGCAGCTTATCTCGTCGGCTAGGAGGCTACAATGAGCAGTTCTTC
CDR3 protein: CASSLSRRLGGYNEQFF

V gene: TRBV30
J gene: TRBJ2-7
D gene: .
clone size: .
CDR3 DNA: TGTGCCTGGAGTGTACAACGGACCTACGAGCAGTACTTC
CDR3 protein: CAWSVQRTYEQYF

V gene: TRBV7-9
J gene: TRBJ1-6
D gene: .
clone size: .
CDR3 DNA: TGTGCCAGCAGCAAAGGGCCTGGTGGACCCCTCCACTTT
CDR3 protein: CASSKGPGGPLHF

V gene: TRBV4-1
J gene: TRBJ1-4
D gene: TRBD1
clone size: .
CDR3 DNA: TGCGCCAGCAGCCAACAGGGGGCGAATGAAAAACTGTTTTTT
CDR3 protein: CASSQQGANEKLFF

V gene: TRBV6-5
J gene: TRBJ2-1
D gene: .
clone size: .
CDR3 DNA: TGTGCCAGCAGTACCCCGCCTGGGCGGCGGGTCGAGCAGTTCTTC
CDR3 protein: CASSTPPGRRVEQFF

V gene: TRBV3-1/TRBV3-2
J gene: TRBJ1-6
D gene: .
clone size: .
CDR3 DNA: TGTGCCAGCAGCCAAGGGGGGTATAATTCACCCCTCCACTTT
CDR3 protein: CASSQGGYNSPLHF

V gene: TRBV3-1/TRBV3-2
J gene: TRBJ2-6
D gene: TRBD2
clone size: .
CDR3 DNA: TGTGCCAGCAGCTCCAAGACTAGCGGGCAACACTCTGGGGCCAACGTCCTGACTTTC
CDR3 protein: CASSSKTSGQHSGANVLTF

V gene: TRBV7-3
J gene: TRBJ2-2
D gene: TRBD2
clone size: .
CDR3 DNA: TGTGCCAGCAGCCCCCACCCGACTAGCCAAAACACCGGGGAGCTGTTTTTT
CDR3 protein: CASSPHPTSQNTGELFF

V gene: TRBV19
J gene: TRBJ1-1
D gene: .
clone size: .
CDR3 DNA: TGTGCCAGTAGTATGGGGTCGGGGCTTGAAGCTTTCTTT
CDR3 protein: CASSMGSGLEAFF

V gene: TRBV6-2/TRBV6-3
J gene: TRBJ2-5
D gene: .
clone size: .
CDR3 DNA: TGTGCCAGCAGTTACTCGCTGGGGACGGACGGGACCCAGTACTTC
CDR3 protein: CASSYSLGTDGTQYF

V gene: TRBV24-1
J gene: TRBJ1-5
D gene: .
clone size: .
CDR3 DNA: TGTGCCACCAGTGATTTGGCGGGAAATCAGCCCCAGCATTTT
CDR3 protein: CATSDLAGNQPQHF

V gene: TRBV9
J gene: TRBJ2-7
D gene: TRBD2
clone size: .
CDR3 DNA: TGTGCCAGCAGCGCAGAGCGGGGCTACGAGCAGTACTTC
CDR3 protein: CASSAERGYEQYF

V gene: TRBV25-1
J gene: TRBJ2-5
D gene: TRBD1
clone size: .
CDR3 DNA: TGTGCCACCGGGACAGGGGGAGCCGGCGGGGAGACCCAGTACTTC
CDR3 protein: CATGTGGAGGETQYF

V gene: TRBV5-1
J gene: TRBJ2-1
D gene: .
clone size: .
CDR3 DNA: TGCGCCAGCAGCTTGGGGGGAACAGGAGGTTCTTATGAGCAGTTCTTC
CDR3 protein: CASSLGGTGGSYEQFF

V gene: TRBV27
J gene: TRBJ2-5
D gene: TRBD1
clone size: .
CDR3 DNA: TGTGCCAGCAGTTTATCTGGGACAGGTCAAGAGACCCAGTACTTC
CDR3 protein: CASSLSGTGQETQYF

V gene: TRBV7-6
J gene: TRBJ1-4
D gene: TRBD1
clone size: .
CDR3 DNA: TGTGCCAGCAGCCCGTACAGGGGGGCCGATGAAAAACTGTTTTTT
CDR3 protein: CASSPYRGADEKLFF

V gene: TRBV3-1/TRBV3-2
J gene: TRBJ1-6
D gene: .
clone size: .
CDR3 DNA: TGTGCCAGCAGCCAAGGAGGGAGGGATAATTCACCCCTCCACTTT
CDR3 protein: CASSQGGRDNSPLHF

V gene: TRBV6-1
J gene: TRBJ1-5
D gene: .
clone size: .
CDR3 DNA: TGTGCCAGCAGTGAACAGGAGCTTAGCAATCAGCCCCAGCATTTT
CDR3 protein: CASSEQELSNQPQHF

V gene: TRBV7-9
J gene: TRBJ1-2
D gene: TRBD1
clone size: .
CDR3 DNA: TGTGCCAGCAGCTCCGGGACAGGGGAGGCCTATGGCTACACCTTC
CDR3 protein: CASSSGTGEAYGYTF